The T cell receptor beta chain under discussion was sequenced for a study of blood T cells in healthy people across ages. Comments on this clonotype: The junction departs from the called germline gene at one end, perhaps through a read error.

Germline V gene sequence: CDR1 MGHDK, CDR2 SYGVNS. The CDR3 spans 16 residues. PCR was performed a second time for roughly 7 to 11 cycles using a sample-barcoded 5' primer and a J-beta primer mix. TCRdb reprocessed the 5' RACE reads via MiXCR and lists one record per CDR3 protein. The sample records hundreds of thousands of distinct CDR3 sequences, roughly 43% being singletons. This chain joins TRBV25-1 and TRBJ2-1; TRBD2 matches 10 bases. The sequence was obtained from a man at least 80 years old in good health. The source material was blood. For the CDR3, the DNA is TGTGCCAGCGGTGAATCTAGCGGGGGCTCGGGGAATGAGCAGTTCTTC. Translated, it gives CASGESSGGSGNEQFF.